Shown below are 26 T cell receptor beta chains from a single sample sequenced in a study of shared clonotypes between healthy human individuals (dated by TCRdb to about 2020). Library preparation employed the immunoSEQ multiplex PCR assay. Entries here come from immuneACCESS through TCRdb and include only in-frame sequences with V and J called. Some clones fail to appear in such tables; in the studies checked, an unresolved V gene covers under half of the shortfall, and the cause of the remainder is unknown. This sample lists over a million clones; more than 60% were detected once. The biggest ten clones account for about 1.5% of the sample. The sequencing sample was made of memory CD4+ T cells sorted from blood. The cell subset or site label, read with the paper, signifies: CD45RA-negative fraction. The receptors were sampled from a man younger than 35 in good health.

This clone was counted between two and nine times. The chain carries TRBV7-8 and TRBJ2-1; 10 bases line up with TRBD2. The ends lost 5 bases at V and 6 bases at J; junction bases unmatched: 7. CDR1 is SGHVS and CDR2 is FQNEAQ in the germline V gene. This CDR3 is built from 15 residues. CDR3 nucleotides: TGTGCCAGCAGCCAAAGCGGGAGGGCCTCCAATGAGCAGTTCTTC. This codes for CASSQSGRASNEQFF.

V gene TRBV6-5 combines with J gene TRBJ1-3, with D perhaps matching TRBD1 (6 bases). Germline V gene data show CDR1 as MNHEY and CDR2 as SVGAGI. The CDR3 runs to 16 residues. The V gene lost 0 bases and the J gene lost 4 bases, with 13 bases spanning the gap. CDR3 region: CASSYSSGAQGNTIYF. In DNA, the CDR3 is TGTGCCAGCAGTTACTCGTCGGGGGCGCAAGGAAACACCATATATTTT.

The V and J genes are TRBV19 and TRBJ2-4, with D tentatively TRBD1 or TRBD2 (5 bases each). V was shortened by 5 bases and J by 0 bases, with 23 bases between the two germline ends. The CDR3 has 19 amino acids. CDR1 is LNHDA and CDR2 is SQIVND in the germline V gene (reference sequence). CDR3 in amino acids: CASSSMPSLGELAKNIQYF. The CDR3 nucleotides read TGTGCCAGTAGTTCCATGCCTAGCTTGGGGGAACTAGCCAAAAACATTCAGTACTTC.

This chain connects TRBV9 to TRBJ1-5; 10 bases agree with TRBD1. J was trimmed by 4 bases and V by 4 bases; bases with no gene match: 5. This CDR3 has 15 amino acids. CDR1 and CDR2 from the germline V gene are SGDLS and YYNGEE. CDR3 residues: CASSTGTGENQPQHF. CDR3 DNA: TGTGCCAGCAGCACCGGGACAGGGGAAAATCAGCCCCAGCATTTT. The entire variable domain, with the rest obtained from reference TRBV9 and TRBJ1-5, is as follows: DSGVTQTPKHLITATGQRVTLRCSPRSGDLSVYWYQQSLDQGLQFLIQYYNGEERAKGNILERFSAQQFPDLHSELNLSSLELGDSALYFCASSTGTGENQPQHFGDGTRLSIL.

This clone was detected only once. The V call is TRBV19, the J call TRBJ2-1; D is perhaps TRBD1 (6 bases). This CDR3 spans 15 amino acids. Deletions cut 3 bases from V and 7 bases from J, with 16 bases between. Germline V gives CDR1 LNHDA, CDR2 SQIVND (reference sequence). The CDR3 DNA is TGTGCCAGTAGTATTCTTAGGGGGAGATGGAATGAGCAGTTCTTC. Translated, it gives CASSILRGRWNEQFF.

The chain is built from TRBV2 and TRBJ2-1, with D perhaps matching TRBD2 (5 bases). Trimming took 10 bases from V and 0 from J, leaving 13 bases between them. The germline gives CDR1 SNHLY, CDR2 FYNNEI. This CDR3 is built from 14 residues. CDR3: CATAGGASYNEQFF. CDR3 sequence (DNA): TGTGCCACCGCTGGAGGTGCCTCCTACAATGAGCAGTTCTTC.

As DNA, the CDR3 is TGCGCCAGCAGCCCACGCTCAGGGGGCAATTCACCCCTCCACTTT. Protein product: CASSPRSGGNSPLHF. V gene TRBV5-1 combines with J gene TRBJ1-6; 8 positions match TRBD1. The CDR3 totals 15 residues. Germline loops: CDR1 SGHRS, CDR2 YFSETQ. Unmatched junction bases numbered 7, after V lost 4 bases and J lost 7 bases.

V gene TRBV4-2 combines with J gene TRBJ2-3; 14 bases line up with TRBD2. V dropped 0 bases and J dropped 4; count of bases not matched to a gene: 6. CDR1 is LGHNA, CDR2 YNFKEQ, per germline. The CDR3 extends over 18 amino acids. The CDR3 reads CASSQDSRLAGGPDTQYF. The CDR3 bases are TGTGCCAGCAGCCAAGATTCCCGACTAGCGGGGGGGCCAGATACGCAGTATTTT.

The rearrangement links TRBV7-9 to TRBJ2-5; 9 bases align to TRBD1. The CDR3 length is 15 residues. The germline CDR1 and CDR2 sequences are SEHNR and FQNEAQ (reference sequence). Unmatched junction bases numbered 8, after V lost 4 bases and J lost 5 bases. DNA for the CDR3: TGTGCCAGCAGCTCTCGAACAGGGGGCGGGGAGACCCAGTACTTC. This encodes CASSSRTGGGETQYF.

V usage is TRBV6-5 and J usage is TRBJ1-4, with 9 bases identical to TRBD1. CDR3 size: 14 residues. Germline V gene data show CDR1 as MNHEY and CDR2 as SVGAGI. J was trimmed by 7 bases and V by 6 bases; bases with no gene match: 6. CDR3 bases: TGTGCCAGCAGACCCGGACAGGGGAGTGAAAAACTGTTTTTT. Translating it yields CASRPGQGSEKLFF.

The chain couples TRBV19 to TRBJ1-2; D is perhaps TRBD1 (5 bases). The V gene lost 5 bases and the J gene lost 5 bases, with 18 bases spanning the gap. Germline lookup yields CDR1 LNHDA and CDR2 SQIVND (reference sequence). This CDR3 region has 15 residues. CDR3 sequence: CASSLGGRERYGYTF. The CDR3 nucleotides read TGTGCCAGTAGTTTAGGAGGCAGGGAGCGGTATGGCTACACCTTC.

This clone is a singleton in its sample. The V and J genes are TRBV5-8 and TRBJ2-7; possible D gene TRBD1, 5 bases. Trimming removed 4 bases from V and 4 bases from J, with 9 bases in between. The CDR3 is made up of 12 amino acids. From germline, CDR1 is SGHTS and CDR2 YDEGEE. The CDR3: CASSRGSYEQYF. In DNA, the CDR3 is TGTGCCAGCAGCAGGGGAAGTTACGAGCAGTACTTC.

The chain links TRBV5-1 to TRBJ2-3; the match to TRBD2 covers 9 bases. Germline CDR1 SGHRS, CDR2 YFSETQ. The CDR3 is 15 amino acids. Trimming cost V 6 bases and J 4 bases; bases outside gene matches: 9. CDR3 sequence: CASTLTGLAADTQYF. For the CDR3, the DNA is TGCGCCAGCACTCTAACGGGACTAGCAGCAGATACGCAGTATTTT.

Remarks on this clone: A read error may account for a junction end that differs from germline. The J gene is TRBJ2-7, the V gene TRBV7-9, with 8 nucleotides matching TRBD1. CDR3 length equals 15 residues. Per germline, CDR1 SEHNR and CDR2 FQNEAQ (reference sequence). The CDR3 DNA sequence: TGTGCCAGCAGCTTATCCGGGACAGGTACCCGTGAGGTAGACTTC. This encodes CASSLSGTGTREVDF.

This clone appeared a few times. V is TRBV9 and J is TRBJ2-3, with 7 bases that match TRBD1. With V trimmed by 2 bases and J by 6 bases, 6 bases remained unmatched. This CDR3 contains 14 residues. Germline V lookup: CDR1 SGDLS, CDR2 YYNGEE. The CDR3 DNA follows: TGTGCCAGCAGCGTCCGGGGACAGACCGATACGCAGTATTTT. Protein: CASSVRGQTDTQYF.

This chain links TRBV4-1 with TRBJ1-4; D is undetermined. V was trimmed by 1 base and J by 11 bases, leaving 17 bases between them. CDR3 size: 15 residues. Germline V gene sequence: CDR1 MGHRA, CDR2 YSYEKL. The CDR3 bases are TGCGCCAGCAGCCAAGGCCGGGATTTAAGGGCCAAACTGTTTTTT. Its protein is CASSQGRDLRAKLFF.

The genes are TRBV18 and TRBJ2-5; 12 bases map to TRBD1. With V trimmed by 6 bases and J by 5 bases, 7 bases remained unmatched. The CDR3 covers 15 residues. Looked up from germline, CDR1 is KGHSH and CDR2 is LQKENI. The CDR3 is CASSPGTGGVETQYF. DNA for the CDR3: TGTGCCAGCTCCCCAGGGACAGGGGGCGTGGAGACCCAGTACTTC.

The chain couples TRBV18 to TRBJ1-4; D is undetermined. Germline V gene sequence: CDR1 KGHSH, CDR2 LQKENI. Trimming cost V 1 base and J 0 bases, with 6 bases left between them. The CDR3 loop spans 15 amino acids. The CDR3 sequence is CASSPQPPTNEKLFF. In DNA, the CDR3 is TGTGCCAGCTCACCACAGCCTCCAACTAATGAAAAACTGTTTTTT.

This clone was seen a handful of times. J is TRBJ2-2 and V is TRBV7-6, with D possibly being TRBD1 (5 bases). The CDR3 extends over 13 amino acids. CDR1 and CDR2 (germline): SGHVS, FNYEAQ. V lost 5 bases and J lost 6, with 10 bases in between. CDR3 sequence reads: CASSTRVPGELFF. CDR3 DNA sequence: TGTGCCAGCAGCACCAGGGTCCCCGGGGAGCTGTTTTTT.

The CDR3 here is CASTDPAQATDTQYF. For the CDR3, the DNA is TGTGCCAGCACTGATCCAGCCCAGGCCACAGATACGCAGTATTTT. The J gene is TRBJ2-3, the V gene TRBV6-6, with D unclear. CDR1 and CDR2 from the germline V gene are MNHNY and SVGAGI (reference sequence). Trimming cost V 7 bases and J 2 bases, with 16 bases left between them. CDR3 length: 15 residues.

This sequence joins TRBV7-4 and TRBJ2-3; 11 positions match TRBD2. Germline V gene lookup returns CDR1 SGHVT and CDR2 SQSDAQ. The CDR3 contains 18 residues. Unmatched junction bases numbered 14, after V lost 5 bases and J lost 4 bases. For the CDR3, the DNA is TGTGCCAGCAGCCCGCGGGGGATAGCGGGAGGGGGCCCAGATACGCAGTATTTT. Protein sequence: CASSPRGIAGGGPDTQYF.

This clone was detected a few times. This CDR3 is also generated by other DNA sequences in the sample. This chain connects TRBV29-1 to TRBJ1-5; D is unclear. The CDR3 has 11 amino acids. Trimming pared 6 bases from V and 5 bases from J, leaving 8 bases between. Germline-derived CDR1 and CDR2 are SQVTM and ANQGSEA. The DNA for the CDR3 is TGCAGCGTCGGGGTGGATCAGCCCCAGCATTTT. Encoded protein: CSVGVDQPQHF.

The gene calls are TRBV10-3 and TRBJ2-7, with D uncertain. The V end was cut by 3 bases, the J end by 4 bases, with 13 bases between. This CDR3 spans 14 amino acids. Germline assignment: CDR1 ENHRY and CDR2 SYGVKD. CDR3 coding DNA: TGTGCCATCAGTGACAGCCAAATCCAGTACGAGCAGTACTTC. Protein: CAISDSQIQYEQYF.

This chain links TRBV27 with TRBJ2-5; D may correspond to TRBD1 or TRBD2 (5 bases each). Germline-derived CDR1 and CDR2 are MNHEY and SMNVEV (reference sequence). This CDR3 comprises 16 residues. V lost 8 bases and J 7 bases, leaving 26 bases between the germline ends. The CDR3 region has the DNA TGTGCCAGCTCCCCTGGGGGTGAGACCCTAATAAGGACCCAGTACTTC. Translation gives CASSPGGETLIRTQYF.

This clone was found a few times. The chain employs TRBV30 and TRBJ1-1, with a weak D call TRBD1 (5 bases). Trimming removed 5 bases at V and 14 bases at J, with 15 bases between. CDR1 and CDR2 from the germline V gene are GTSNPN and SVGIG (reference sequence). The CDR3 totals 10 residues. The CDR3 sequence is CAWGSRGPFF. The CDR3 DNA reads TGTGCCTGGGGTTCCCGGGGCCCCTTCTTT.

J is TRBJ2-3 and V is TRBV5-1; the D gene is possibly TRBD2 (5 bases). V was clipped by 0 bases and J by 10 bases, with 12 bases between them. This CDR3 region has 13 residues. Germline V CDR1 and CDR2: SGHRS, YFSETQ. The CDR3 DNA reads as TGCGCCAGCAGCTTGGCCGATCGGGATGCGCAGTATTTT. Its translation: CASSLADRDAQYF.